These 21 T cell receptor beta chains originate from one sample sequenced in a study of cytomegalovirus exposure and HLA in healthy donors. The PCR ran on 60 Vbeta and 13 Jbeta primers. Generated by immunoSEQ multiplex PCR, the TCRdb table keeps only in-frame clones and is missing some. Of some 91,000 clones in the sample, roughly nine tenths were seen once. Sample: PBMCs. These receptors were obtained from a man in his thirties or forties in good health and CMV-seropositive.

The J gene is TRBJ2-6, the V gene TRBV28, with TRBD2 matching 10 bases. Germline V gene data show CDR1 as MDHEN and CDR2 as SYDVKM. This CDR3 has 17 amino acids. The ends lost 4 bases at V and 2 bases at J; junction bases unmatched: 5. The CDR3 region has the DNA TGTGCCAGCAGTTCCTCTAGCGGGAGTGCTGGGGCCAACGTCCTGACTTTC. Translation: CASSSSSGSAGANVLTF. Drawing the rest from reference TRBV28 and TRBJ2-6, the complete variable domain is DVKVTQSSRYLVKRTGEKVFLECVQDMDHENMFWYRQDPGLGLRLIYFSYDVKMKEKGDIPEGYSVSREKKERFSLILESASTNQTSMYLCASSSSSGSAGANVLTFGAGSRLTVL.

The gene calls are TRBV7-2 and TRBJ1-1, with 7 bases lining up with TRBD1. The CDR3 is 13 residues long. Germline CDR1 SGHTA, CDR2 FQGNSA. The ends lost 6 bases at V and 5 bases at J; junction bases unmatched: 6. This CDR3 reads CASSSQGRTEAFF. CDR3 coding DNA: TGTGCCAGCAGTTCACAGGGGAGAACTGAAGCTTTCTTT.

This chain connects TRBV9 to TRBJ2-5, with D maybe TRBD1 (5 bases). The CDR3 loop spans 16 amino acids. From germline, CDR1 is SGDLS and CDR2 YYNGEE. V lost 0 bases, J lost 1 base, and 13 bases lay in between. This chain's CDR3 is CASSVAAGFGQETQYF. The CDR3, as DNA: TGTGCCAGCAGCGTAGCGGCAGGGTTTGGCCAAGAGACCCAGTACTTC.

The chain employs TRBV4-1 and TRBJ2-6, with D possibly matching TRBD2 (6 bases). Between the trimmed V and J ends, which lost 4 bases and 2 bases, there was a span of 15 bases. Germline V gene data show CDR1 as MGHRA and CDR2 as YSYEKL. The CDR3 sequence is 17 residues long. For the CDR3, the DNA is TGCGCCAGCAGCCGCCCAGCTGGGGGGACTGGGGCCAACGTCCTGACTTTC. Its translation is CASSRPAGGTGANVLTF.

The rearrangement links TRBV4-1 to TRBJ2-7; 7 positions agree with TRBD2. The CDR3 has 15 residues. Losses at the gene ends were 1 base for V and 3 bases for J; bases not matched to a gene: 6. Germline V gives CDR1 MGHRA, CDR2 YSYEKL. This chain's CDR3 is CASSQGGAGLYEQYF. CDR3 DNA: TGCGCCAGCAGCCAAGGCGGAGCGGGACTCTACGAGCAGTACTTC.

The chain combines TRBV28 with TRBJ2-5; maybe TRBD1 (6 bases). This CDR3 has 13 residues. CDR1 and CDR2 (germline): MDHEN, SYDVKM. The ends were cut back, 4 bases at V and 5 bases at J, with 11 bases in the middle. CDR3 sequence: CASSWGHSETQYF. DNA for the CDR3: TGTGCCAGCAGTTGGGGACACTCGGAGACCCAGTACTTC.

The chain recombines TRBV6-5 with TRBJ2-7, with D tentatively TRBD1 (7 bases). Germline CDR1 and CDR2: MNHEY and SVGAGI. V dropped 2 bases and J dropped 5 bases, with 10 bases sitting between them. The CDR3 consists of 13 residues. This CDR3 reads CASSYDREDEQYF. In nucleotides, the CDR3 is TGTGCCAGCAGTTACGACAGGGAGGACGAGCAGTACTTC.

The chain carries TRBV5-1 and TRBJ2-7, with TRBD1 identical over 9 bases. The CDR3 is 15 residues long. CDR1 is SGHRS, CDR2 YFSETQ, per germline. With V trimmed by 0 bases and J by 6 bases, 7 bases remained unmatched. CDR3 in DNA: TGCGCCAGCAGCTTGGGACAGGGGGGAGGTTCCGAGCAGTACTTC. Translating it yields CASSLGQGGGSEQYF.

The V call is TRBV5-1, the J call TRBJ1-2, with D unresolved. Germline V gene data show CDR1 as SGHRS and CDR2 as YFSETQ. Trimming took off 0 bases at V and 4 bases at J, with 7 bases between the two ends. CDR3 length: 13 amino acids. CDR3: CASSLESSYGYTF. In nucleotides, the CDR3 is TGCGCCAGCAGCTTGGAATCTAGCTATGGCTACACCTTC.

The chain has TRBV28 and TRBJ2-1; D not certain. The CDR3 length is 13 residues. Trimming cost V 2 bases and J 4 bases, with 6 bases left between them. Germline CDR1 is MDHEN and CDR2 is SYDVKM. CDR3 loop: CASSLGRYNEQFF. The DNA of the CDR3 is TGTGCCAGCAGTTTAGGTAGATACAATGAGCAGTTCTTC.

This sequence joins TRBV6-1 and TRBJ2-3; TRBD1 matches 8 bases. This CDR3 has 15 residues. J was trimmed by 2 bases and V by 5 bases; bases with no gene match: 6. CDR1 is MNHNS, CDR2 SASEGT, per germline. This CDR3 is CASSSGQVITDTQYF. The DNA of the CDR3 is TGTGCCAGCAGTTCGGGACAGGTAATCACAGATACGCAGTATTTT.

The CDR3 loop is CASSVGNGQGFGNEQFF. Written as DNA, the CDR3 is TGTGCCAGCAGCGTAGGGAACGGACAGGGGTTTGGCAATGAGCAGTTCTTC. The chain combines TRBV9 with TRBJ2-1; 9 nucleotides match TRBD1. The CDR3 totals 17 residues. CDR1 is SGDLS, CDR2 YYNGEE, per germline. V shed 0 bases and J 6 bases; nucleotides not matched to a gene: 10.

The chain carries TRBV13 and TRBJ2-7; 11 nucleotides match TRBD2. V was clipped by 4 bases and J by 3 bases; unmatched bases: 8. CDR3 size: 16 residues. Germline lookup yields CDR1 PRHDT and CDR2 FYEKMQ (reference sequence). CDR3 region: CASSSQLAGALYEQYF. The CDR3 nucleotides are TGTGCCAGCAGCTCCCAACTAGCGGGAGCCCTCTACGAGCAGTACTTC. Combining the CDR3 with reference TRBV13 and TRBJ2-7 gives the whole variable domain AAGVIQSPRHLIKEKRETATLKCYPIPRHDTVYWYQQGPGQDPQFLISFYEKMQSDKGSIPDRFSAQQFSDYHSELNMSSLELGDSALYFCASSSQLAGALYEQYFGPGTRLTVT.

V usage is TRBV5-4 and J usage is TRBJ1-3; 7 bases map to TRBD1. The V gene's germline CDR1 is SGHNT and CDR2 YYREEE (reference sequence). This CDR3 spans 14 amino acids. V dropped 2 bases and J dropped 5; count of bases not matched to a gene: 4. The CDR3 bases are TGTGCCAGCAGCTTACAGGGGACCAGAAACACCATATATTTT. Its translation is CASSLQGTRNTIYF.

The rearrangement joins TRBV5-4 to TRBJ2-7; 7 bases line up with TRBD1. V lost 1 base and J lost 5; bases outside the gene matches: 6. Germline CDR1 reads SGHNT; CDR2 reads YYREEE (reference sequence). The CDR3 loop spans 14 amino acids. The CDR3, as DNA: TGTGCCAGCAGCTTGAATACAGGGGATAACGAGCAGTACTTC. Translating it yields CASSLNTGDNEQYF. Variable domain in full (rest from reference TRBV5-4 and TRBJ2-7): ETGVTQSPTHLIKTRGQQVTLRCSSQSGHNTVSWYQQALGQGPQFIFQYYREEENGRGNFPPRFSGLQFPNYSSELNVNALELDDSALYLCASSLNTGDNEQYFGPGTRLTVT.

The chain has TRBV30 and TRBJ2-7; 9 positions agree with TRBD1. The CDR3 covers 13 residues. The V gene's germline CDR1 is GTSNPN and CDR2 SVGIG (reference sequence). Losses at the gene ends were 5 bases for V and 2 bases for J; bases not matched to a gene: 4. The CDR3 DNA sequence: TGTGCCTGGGGGACAGGGCAAACCTACGAGCAGTACTTC. Translating gives CAWGTGQTYEQYF.

This clone was counted once. The chain joins TRBV6-6 to TRBJ2-7, with D perhaps matching TRBD2 (6 bases). V was shortened by 6 bases and J by 3 bases, with 12 bases between the two germline ends. CDR3 size: 13 residues. Germline CDR1 and CDR2: MNHNY and SVGAGI (reference sequence). The DNA of the CDR3 is TGTGCCAGCAGCCAACCGGGGGTCTACGAGCAGTACTTC. It codes for CASSQPGVYEQYF.

CDR3 DNA: TGTGCCAGCTCACCGGTCACAGGGGGGGAGACCCAGTACTTC. Translated: CASSPVTGGETQYF. The chain combines TRBV18 with TRBJ2-5, with TRBD1 matching 8 bases. Germline V gives CDR1 KGHSH, CDR2 LQKENI. The CDR3 extends over 14 amino acids. V lost 3 bases and J lost 5; bases outside the gene matches: 5. The variable domain in full, with the rest retrieved from reference TRBV18 and TRBJ2-5, is NAGVMQNPRHLVRRRGQEARLRCSPMKGHSHVYWYRQLPEEGLKFMVYLQKENIIDESGMPKERFSAEFPKEGPSILRIQQVVRGDSAAYFCASSPVTGGETQYFGPGTRLLVL.

This clone was observed a few times. This chain connects TRBV18 to TRBJ2-7, with 13 bases matching TRBD2. The length of the CDR3 is 15 residues. Unmatched junction bases numbered 6, after V lost 4 bases and J lost 6 bases. Looked up from germline, CDR1 is KGHSH and CDR2 is LQKENI. The CDR3 coding sequence is TGTGCCAGCTCACTGACTAGCGGGAGGTCGATCGAGCAGTACTTC. Amino acids: CASSLTSGRSIEQYF.

The chain uses TRBV19 and TRBJ2-1, with 10 bases matching TRBD2. Germline V lookup: CDR1 LNHDA, CDR2 SQIVND (reference sequence). The CDR3 has 15 residues. V was pared by 3 bases and J by 6 bases, with 5 bases of the junction left unmatched. The chain's CDR3 is CASSILAGDFNEQFF. CDR3 coding DNA: TGTGCCAGTAGTATTCTAGCGGGAGATTTCAATGAGCAGTTCTTC.

This clone has a single count. V gene TRBV27 combines with J gene TRBJ2-1; possibly TRBD2 for D (6 bases). Germline V gives CDR1 MNHEY, CDR2 SMNVEV (reference sequence). V gave up 6 bases and J gave up 7 bases, with 22 bases separating them. This CDR3 is 16 amino acids long. The CDR3 loop is CASRTSGEAFLNEQFF. The CDR3 DNA reads as TGTGCCAGCAGGACTTCGGGAGAGGCATTTTTAAATGAGCAGTTCTTC.